These 11 T cell receptor beta chains originate from one sample sequenced in a study of cytomegalovirus exposure and HLA in healthy donors. Produced via immunoSEQ multiplex PCR; TCRdb's table is partial and in-frame only. The sample yields over 50,000 clones, almost 97% seen once. The specimen was PBMCs. These receptors were taken from a woman under 30 in good health and CMV-seronegative.

With respect to this clone: This sample includes further DNA sequences coding for the same CDR3. The chain combines TRBV11-3 with TRBJ2-1; 9 bases are a match to TRBD1. With 5 bases clipped from V and 1 base from J, the junction kept 3 bases outside the gene matches. This CDR3 is 15 amino acids long. From germline, CDR1 is SGHNT and CDR2 YENEEA. The CDR3 DNA reads TGTGCCAGCAGCCCCGGACAGGGGTCCTACAATGAGCAGTTCTTC. This codes for CASSPGQGSYNEQFF. Using reference TRBV11-3 and TRBJ2-1 for the parts outside the CDR3, the full variable domain is EAGVVQSPRYKIIEKKQPVAFWCNPISGHNTLYWYLQNLGQGPELLIRYENEEAVDDSQLPKDRFSAERLKGVDSTLKIQPAELGDSAVYLCASSPGQGSYNEQFFGPGTRLTVL.

The chain has TRBV7-9 and TRBJ1-1; D not resolved. V lost 0 bases, J lost 4 bases, and 15 bases lay in between. The CDR3 has 16 residues. In germline, CDR1 is SEHNR, CDR2 FQNEAQ (reference sequence). In DNA form, the CDR3 reads TGTGCCAGCAGCTTAGCGCCCCGGGTTATGGGCACTGAAGCTTTCTTT. Its protein is CASSLAPRVMGTEAFF.

The CDR3 DNA sequence: TGTGCCAGCAGGGGGAGGGGAGGTGAAAAACTGTTTTTT. Translated: CASRGRGGEKLFF. V is TRBV2 and J is TRBJ1-4, with TRBD1 as a possible D gene (5 bases). V was shortened by 6 bases and J by 7 bases, with 12 bases between the two germline ends. The CDR3 is 13 residues long. Germline V gives CDR1 SNHLY, CDR2 FYNNEI.

The V gene is TRBV5-1, the J gene TRBJ1-1, with D possibly TRBD1 on 6 matching bases. Deletions cut 0 bases from V and 1 base from J, with 10 bases between. The length of the CDR3 is 15 residues. Germline assignment: CDR1 SGHRS and CDR2 YFSETQ. As DNA, the CDR3 is TGCGCCAGCAGCTTGGCCCGGGGGGCGAACACTGAAGCTTTCTTT. Its protein is CASSLARGANTEAFF.

The rearrangement joins TRBV19 to TRBJ2-1; tentative D call: TRBD2 (5 bases). V was shortened by 3 bases and J by 1 base, with 10 bases between the two germline ends. Germline V gene lookup returns CDR1 LNHDA and CDR2 SQIVND (reference sequence). CDR3 length: 15 amino acids. The CDR3 nucleotides are TGTGCCAGTAGTATGACGGGGATTTCCTACAATGAGCAGTTCTTC. It yields the protein CASSMTGISYNEQFF.

This rearrangement joins TRBV10-2 to TRBJ1-4, with D maybe TRBD1 (5 bases). CDR3 length: 12 residues. Looked up from germline, CDR1 is WSHSY and CDR2 is SAAADI. Between the trimmed V and J ends, which lost 11 bases and 3 bases, there was a span of 10 bases. CDR3 protein: CAGGGSNEKLFF. The CDR3 DNA sequence: TGCGCCGGGGGGGGATCTAATGAAAAACTGTTTTTT.

The chain joins TRBV28 to TRBJ1-1; 8 bases align to TRBD1. Germline assignment: CDR1 MDHEN and CDR2 SYDVKM. The CDR3 length is 12 residues. The V gene end was trimmed by 5 bases and the J gene end by 10 bases; junction bases not matched to a gene: 6. The CDR3 loop reads CASSPAGQGAFF. The CDR3 DNA follows: TGTGCCAGCAGTCCAGCTGGACAGGGAGCTTTCTTT.

The chain couples TRBV4-3 to TRBJ2-3, with 8 bases matching TRBD2. With V trimmed by 3 bases and J by 2 bases, 7 bases remained unmatched. CDR3 size: 16 residues. CDR1 and CDR2 (germline): LGHNA, YSLEER. CDR3 residues: CASSHGGSGNTDTQYF. CDR3 bases: TGCGCCAGCAGCCACGGGGGTAGCGGGAACACAGATACGCAGTATTTT.

The rearrangement uses TRBV21-1 and TRBJ2-7; the D segment call TRBD1 is taken from the table without a DNA check. TRBV21-1 is flagged as a pseudogene. The CDR3 covers 22 residues. CDR3 DNA: TGTGCCAGCAGCAAAGCCGGGTTGGCTTTTCAGCTTTCTCCGACAGGGGGAGCCGAGCAGTACTTC. It translates to CASSKAGLAFQLSPTGGAEQYF.

The chain joins TRBV6-1 to TRBJ1-5; D possibly corresponds to TRBD1 (6 bases). Trimming removed 3 bases from V and 6 bases from J, with 15 bases in between. CDR3 length: 15 residues. Per the germline V gene, CDR1 is MNHNS and CDR2 is SASEGT. The CDR3 protein is CASSDAPDSGQPQHF. For the CDR3, the DNA is TGTGCCAGCAGTGATGCTCCGGACAGCGGTCAGCCCCAGCATTTT.

The J gene is TRBJ1-3, the V gene TRBV5-4, with D perhaps matching TRBD1 (5 bases). CDR3 length: 14 residues. CDR1 SGHNT and CDR2 YYREEE come from the germline V gene (reference sequence). The V gene lost 0 bases and the J gene lost 2 bases, with 6 bases spanning the gap. The CDR3 DNA follows: TGTGCCAGCAGCTTGGGGGGGGCTGGAAACACCATATATTTT. Translated: CASSLGGAGNTIYF. The whole variable domain, filled in from reference TRBV5-4 and TRBJ1-3, reads ETGVTQSPTHLIKTRGQQVTLRCSSQSGHNTVSWYQQALGQGPQFIFQYYREEENGRGNFPPRFSGLQFPNYSSELNVNALELDDSALYLCASSLGGAGNTIYFGEGSWLTVV.